Listed below are T cell receptor beta chains from one sample, sequenced in a study of control samples from healthy donors and cancer patients. Measured with immunoSEQ multiplex PCR; TCRdb has only the in-frame clones, and not every one. The sample holds 150,000 to 160,000 clones, 85% to 95% seen once. Sequencing input: blood. These receptors all come from a man aged 35-49 years in good health. CDR3s include the opening cysteine and the closing phenylalanine or tryptophan. A D gene is named only where the DNA matches it firmly. Clone size is not always given. Where it is, it says once, few, many or a class for expanded clones.

. TRBJ1-2 . TRBV29-1 TGCAGCGTTGAGTCCGGCTATGGCTACACCTTC CSVESGYGYTF
TRBD1 TRBJ2-5 . TRBV29-1 TGCAGCGTCCGCCGGGGTGGGACAGGGAGAGAGACCCAGTACTTC CSVRRGGTGRETQYF
. TRBJ2-3 . TRBV11-2 TGTGCCAGCAGCTTAGCTGGGATGACAGATACGCAGTATTTT CASSLAGMTDTQYF
. TRBJ1-6 . TRBV6-5 TGTGCCAGCAGTTACGGACCTAATTCACCCCTCCACTTT CASSYGPNSPLHF
TRBD1 TRBJ1-4 . TRBV28 TGTGCCAGCAGTTCCGACAGGGGGAATGAAAAACTGTTTTTT CASSSDRGNEKLFF
. TRBJ1-2 . TRBV9 TGTGCCAGCAGCGTAAGTAGGTCCTGGGTTTATGGCTACACCTTC CASSVSRSWVYGYTF
. TRBJ1-5 . TRBV27 TGTGCCAGCAGTTTTTTGGGTCAGCCCCAGCATTTT CASSFLGQPQHF
. TRBJ1-1 . TRBV29-1 TGCAGCGTTAGGGGCGTCTATTATTCTGAACAGGGTCGAGAGGACACTGAAGCTTTCTTT CSVRGVYYSEQGREDTEAFF
. TRBJ1-5 . TRBV9 TGTGCCAGCAGCGCCCCTGTCGAGACTGAGAACAATCAGCCCCAGCATTTT CASSAPVETENNQPQHF
TRBD1 TRBJ1-1 . TRBV6-2/TRBV6-3 TGTGCCAGCAGTCGGATCGACAGGGTTCAGATAGCTTTCTTT CASSRIDRVQIAFF
TRBD1 TRBJ2-1 . TRBV20-1 TGCAGTGCTAGTAACCCTGGACAGGGGGCAGGAAATGAGCAGTTCTTC CSASNPGQGAGNEQFF
. TRBJ1-2 once TRBV27 TGTGCCAGCAGTAAGACAGTCAACTATGGCTACACCTTC CASSKTVNYGYTF
TRBD1 TRBJ1-4 . TRBV7-9 TGTGCCAGCAGCTTGACCGGGACAGGGGAAAAACTGTTTTTT CASSLTGTGEKLFF
. TRBJ1-4 . TRBV28 TGTGCCAGCAGCACAGGGTCACAGGACGAAAAACTGTTTTTT CASSTGSQDEKLFF
TRBD1 TRBJ2-3 . TRBV5-4 TGTGCCAGCAGCGCTACAGGGGGCGTCCAAGATACGCAGTATTTT CASSATGGVQDTQYF
TRBD2 TRBJ2-5 . TRBV7-8 TGTGCCAGCAGCTTCCCCCGGGCTAGCGGATTACAAGAGACCCAGTACTTC CASSFPRASGLQETQYF
. TRBJ1-4 . TRBV23-1 TGCGCCAGCAGTCAATCAGAGCCGTCCGAGGAGGAACATGAAAAACTGTTTTTT CASSQSEPSEEEHEKLFF
TRBD1 TRBJ1-2 . TRBV6-5 TGTGCCAGCAGTTGGGACAGGGGCGGCTATGGCTACACCTTC CASSWDRGGYGYTF
TRBD1 TRBJ1-6 . TRBV27 TGTGCCAGCAGTCCCGGACAGGGGAATTCACCCCTCCACTTT CASSPGQGNSPLHF
. TRBJ1-2 . TRBV5-1 TGCGCCAGCAGCTTGAGTTCGACAGGCCGGGAGGGCTACACCTTC CASSLSSTGREGYTF
. TRBJ2-3 . TRBV20-1 TGCAGTGCTCAGATTCGAGATACGCAGTATTTT CSAQIRDTQYF
TRBD2 TRBJ2-4 once TRBV7-2 TGTGCCAGCAGCTACGGGGGGGCCGGGAACATTCAGTACTTC CASSYGGAGNIQYF
. TRBJ1-1 . TRBV14 TGTGCCAGCAGCCAAGGGCAGAACACTGAAGCTTTCTTT CASSQGQNTEAFF
TRBD1 TRBJ1-2 . TRBV11-2 TGTGCCAGCAGGGGGACAGGGGGAAATTATGGCTACACCTTC CASRGTGGNYGYTF